One T cell receptor beta chain is described in this entry. These data belong to a study of T cells in Graves' hyperthyroidism and ophthalmopathy. The CDR3 consists of 16 residues. Trimming took 6 bases from V and 8 from J; bases not matched to a gene: 19. Authors of the study amplified TCR beta CDR3 regions from RNA transcripts. Initially, a first-round RT-PCR of the TCR CDR3 employed the HTBI primer set. TCRdb called the multiplex PCR reads again in MiXCR, with one record for every CDR3 protein. This table has more than 500,000 distinct CDR3 sequences, roughly 14% appearing once. Ophthalmopathy cases met thresholds of Clinical Activity Score at least 3, NOSPECS grade at least 4 and duration under 3 months. Reasons for excluding patients were uncontrolled infection, other autoimmune disease, pregnancy or lactation.

Material for sequencing was blood. This clonotype was obtained from a woman aged 40 to 50 with Graves' ophthalmopathy. The chain couples TRBV12-3 or TRBV12-4 to TRBJ2-7, with 7 positions matching TRBD2. For the CDR3, the DNA is TGTGCCAGCAGCCAGGGTTCCGGGACTATGCTTCTTAAGCAGTACTTC. Translated: CASSQGSGTMLLKQYF.